The rows below give T cell receptor beta chains drawn from one sample of a study of cytomegalovirus exposure and HLA in healthy donors. Here immunoSEQ multiplex PCR was the method, and the copy in TCRdb shows in-frame clones only, minus some. The repertoire holds 120,000 or so clones, with around four fifths as singletons. Material for sequencing was PBMCs. The receptor source for this set is a woman aged 55-70 years in good health and CMV-seropositive. CDR3s include the opening cysteine and the closing phenylalanine or tryptophan. Fields, in order: V gene, D gene, CDR3 protein. A D gene is named only where the DNA matches it firmly.

v_gene: TRBV6-4; d_gene: TRBD1; CDR3aa: CASSTSDRGWENTIYF
v_gene: TRBV7-2; d_gene: TRBD2; CDR3aa: CASSLDGLAGVGRAQYF
v_gene: TRBV10-3; d_gene: .; CDR3aa: CAIGRGRDGTYEQYF
v_gene: TRBV11-2; d_gene: .; CDR3aa: CASSFNGVGQETQYF
v_gene: TRBV5-1; d_gene: .; CDR3aa: CASSLGLAEADTQYF
v_gene: TRBV30; d_gene: TRBD2; CDR3aa: CAWSASVDWTSPYNEQFF
v_gene: TRBV9; d_gene: .; CDR3aa: CASSVTQTASEQYF
v_gene: TRBV5-1; d_gene: TRBD1; CDR3aa: CASSLYSGGTEAFF
v_gene: TRBV11-3; d_gene: .; CDR3aa: CASSLTQGGGTGELFF
v_gene: TRBV28; d_gene: TRBD1; CDR3aa: CASSLIGTGDDTQYF
v_gene: TRBV27; d_gene: TRBD2; CDR3aa: CASSLSSGVYNEQFF
v_gene: TRBV2; d_gene: TRBD2; CDR3aa: CASSESGWGGDTQYF